The 30 T cell receptor beta chains in this list originate from one sample, sequenced in a study of blood T cells in healthy people across ages. A second 7 to 11 cycle PCR used barcoded and J-beta primers. MiXCR, applied by TCRdb to the 5' RACE reads, yields one record per CDR3 protein. The sample yields about 1.6 million distinct CDR3 sequences, approximately 32% seen once. Input material: blood. All receptors derive from a woman in her 30s in good health.

This clonotype was counted only a few times. The rearrangement uses TRBV18 and TRBJ2-7, with 11 positions matching TRBD1. Germline loops: CDR1 KGHSH, CDR2 LQKENI. The V and J ends lost 6 bases and 4 bases, in that order; junction bases with no gene match: 8. The CDR3 loop spans 15 amino acids. This CDR3 reads CASSLGQGGLYEQYF. Here the CDR3 DNA reads TGTGCCAGCTCCCTGGGACAGGGGGGATTATACGAGCAGTACTTC.

This sequence joins TRBV9 and TRBJ2-3, with D hard to call. Germline-derived CDR1 and CDR2 are SGDLS and YYNGEE. The germline V and J ends were trimmed by 0 bases and 3 bases, with 14 bases remaining between them. The CDR3 runs to 16 residues. Here the CDR3 reads CASSVGNPDFTDTQYF. CDR3 in DNA: TGTGCCAGCAGCGTAGGTAATCCTGACTTTACAGATACGCAGTATTTT.

The chain is built from TRBV21-1 and TRBJ2-5. TRBV21-1 is described as a pseudogene. The CDR3 runs 12 residues. The CDR3 loop reads CASSNNYETQYF. The CDR3, as DNA: TGTGCCAGCAGCAATAACTACGAGACCCAGTACTTC.

This clonotype was counted at least ten times. V gene TRBV10-3 combines with J gene TRBJ2-7; no firm D call. V shed 3 bases and J shed 0 bases, with 9 bases lying between them. This CDR3 region has 14 residues. Germline V gene data show CDR1 as ENHRY and CDR2 as SYGVKD. The CDR3, as DNA: TGTGCCATCAGTGAATTTGGGGACTCCTACGAGCAGTACTTC. Amino acid sequence: CAISEFGDSYEQYF.

In this sample, this clonotype turned up many times. V is TRBV29-1 and J is TRBJ2-5; 7 bases are a match to TRBD1. The ends lost 7 bases at V and 3 bases at J; junction bases unmatched: 14. The CDR3 runs to 15 residues. Germline-derived CDR1 and CDR2 are SQVTM and ANQGSEA. CDR3 sequence (DNA): TGCAGCGCCCAGACAGGGTCCAGGGAAGAAGAGACCCAGTACTTC. Translation gives CSAQTGSREEETQYF. Based on the CDR3 plus reference TRBV29-1 and TRBJ2-5, the full variable domain is SAVISQKPSRDICQRGTSLTIQCQVDSQVTMMFWYRQQPGQSLTLIATANQGSEATYESGFVIDKFPISRPNLTFSTLTVSNMSPEDSSIYLCSAQTGSREEETQYFGPGTRLLVL.

The gene calls are TRBV3-1 and TRBJ2-5; D might be TRBD2 (5 bases). Trimming shortened V by 0 bases and J by 3 bases, and 17 bases separated the two germline ends. Germline assignment: CDR1 LGHDT and CDR2 YNNKEL (reference sequence). This CDR3 is 17 amino acids long. The CDR3 protein is CASSQDLARSAEETQYF. The CDR3 bases are TGTGCCAGCAGCCAAGATTTAGCGCGGTCGGCAGAAGAGACCCAGTACTTC.

This clonotype was seen ten or more times. V is TRBV20-1 and J is TRBJ2-3; D tentatively reads TRBD1 or TRBD2 (7 bases each). The V gene lost 6 bases and the J gene lost 0 bases, with 16 bases spanning the gap. Germline V lookup: CDR1 DFQATT, CDR2 SNEGSKA (reference sequence). This CDR3 has 15 amino acids. The CDR3 loop reads CSAGTAGHSTDTQYF. The DNA of the CDR3 is TGCAGTGCGGGGACAGCGGGGCACAGCACAGATACGCAGTATTTT.

The V and J genes are TRBV20-1 and TRBJ2-5; D ambiguous. CDR3 length: 10 residues. V lost 4 bases to trimming and J lost 5 bases, with 5 bases between them. Germline V gives CDR1 DFQATT, CDR2 SNEGSKA (reference sequence). For the CDR3, the DNA is TGCAGTGCTATCGTGGAGACCCAGTACTTC. This codes for CSAIVETQYF.

The chain joins TRBV28 to TRBJ2-1, with a tentative D call TRBD1 (6 bases). The V gene's germline CDR1 is MDHEN and CDR2 SYDVKM. Trimming left V 1 base short and J 4 bases short, with 11 bases between. This CDR3 contains 15 residues. The CDR3 nucleotides read TGTGCCAGCAGTTTATATTCTAGGGGGTACAATGAGCAGTTCTTC. It translates to CASSLYSRGYNEQFF. The variable domain in full, with the rest retrieved from reference TRBV28 and TRBJ2-1, is DVKVTQSSRYLVKRTGEKVFLECVQDMDHENMFWYRQDPGLGLRLIYFSYDVKMKEKGDIPEGYSVSREKKERFSLILESASTNQTSMYLCASSLYSRGYNEQFFGPGTRLTVL.

This clonotype was seen repeatedly, ten times or more. This rearrangement joins TRBV27 to TRBJ1-2; 7 bases are a match to TRBD1. This CDR3 spans 15 amino acids. V dropped 6 bases and J dropped 5; count of bases not matched to a gene: 12. In germline, CDR1 is MNHEY, CDR2 SMNVEV (reference sequence). The CDR3 loop reads CASSPTDRDEYGYTF. In DNA, the CDR3 is TGTGCCAGCAGCCCTACCGACAGGGATGAGTATGGCTACACCTTC.

This clonotype was observed a handful of times. The chain couples TRBV6-1 to TRBJ2-5; the match to TRBD1 covers 7 bases. The J segment lost 4 bases and the V segment lost 6 bases, leaving 17 bases of the junction unmatched. The length of the CDR3 is 17 residues. Germline V gives CDR1 MNHNS, CDR2 SASEGT. The CDR3 DNA is TGTGCCAGCAGGGCCCATTCCGGGACAGCCTGGGGAGAGACCCAGTACTTC. This sequence encodes CASRAHSGTAWGETQYF.

This sequence joins TRBV3-1 and TRBJ2-1, with unresolved D. Trimming left V 4 bases short and J 6 bases short, with 13 bases between. Germline-derived CDR1 and CDR2 are LGHDT and YNNKEL (reference sequence). The CDR3 has 14 residues. The CDR3 sequence is CASSPNGPVNEQFF. The CDR3, as DNA: TGTGCCAGCAGCCCCAATGGGCCAGTCAATGAGCAGTTCTTC.

The J gene is TRBJ2-5, the V gene TRBV6-1; 8 nucleotides align to TRBD2. The V segment lost 4 bases and the J segment 3 bases; nucleotides outside the gene matches: 19. Germline CDR1 and CDR2: MNHNS and SASEGT. The CDR3 runs to 19 residues. The CDR3 loop reads CASSAILGASGSRKETQYF. Here the CDR3 DNA reads TGTGCCAGCAGTGCCATCCTCGGGGCAAGCGGGAGTAGGAAAGAGACCCAGTACTTC.

This clonotype has just a few counts. The chain joins TRBV4-1 to TRBJ1-1, with no clear D. Between the trimmed V and J ends, which lost 2 bases and 0 bases, there was a span of 7 bases. Germline V gene lookup returns CDR1 MGHRA and CDR2 YSYEKL. The length of the CDR3 is 14 residues. The CDR3 nucleotides read TGCGCCAGCAGCCAACCCGGGTTGAACACTGAAGCTTTCTTT. Amino acids: CASSQPGLNTEAFF.

This clonotype was detected a few times. The chain uses TRBV2 and TRBJ2-7, with 9 bases that match TRBD1. This CDR3 has 13 amino acids. The germline CDR1 and CDR2 sequences are SNHLY and FYNNEI. J gave up 3 bases and V 6 bases, and 3 bases lay outside the gene matches. In DNA, the CDR3 is TGTGCCAGCAGGATGGACAGGGGCTACGAGCAGTACTTC. Residues: CASRMDRGYEQYF.

This clonotype was recorded a few times. The chain uses TRBV7-6 and TRBJ2-1, with D uncertain. This CDR3 has 13 amino acids. Looked up from germline, CDR1 is SGHVS and CDR2 is FNYEAQ. The germline V and J ends were trimmed by 8 bases and 2 bases, with 10 bases remaining between them. As DNA, the CDR3 is TGTGCCAGCTCACGCATGGCCTACAATGAGCAGTTCTTC. This translates into CASSRMAYNEQFF.

This clonotype turned up a few times. The chain is built from TRBV4-1 and TRBJ2-5; 7 nucleotides agree with TRBD1. The CDR3 extends over 15 amino acids. J lost 5 bases, V lost 3 bases, and 9 bases had no gene match. Germline V gives CDR1 MGHRA, CDR2 YSYEKL. The CDR3 bases are TGCGCCAGCAGCCAGGATTACAGGGGTTGGGAGACCCAGTACTTC. This codes for CASSQDYRGWETQYF.

V is TRBV12-3 or TRBV12-4 and J is TRBJ2-1, with 10 positions matching TRBD1. With V trimmed by 7 bases and J by 4 bases, 4 bases remained unmatched. The CDR3 length is 14 residues. The CDR3 nucleotides read TGTGCCAGCATCAGGACAGGGGGGTACAATGAGCAGTTCTTC. Translated, it gives CASIRTGGYNEQFF.

The chain is built from TRBV9 and TRBJ2-3; D not certain. V lost 3 bases and J lost 0, with 17 bases in between. Germline V lookup: CDR1 SGDLS, CDR2 YYNGEE. CDR3 length equals 17 residues. In DNA, the CDR3 is TGTGCCAGCAGCGACACTCCCCTGGGCACTAGCACAGATACGCAGTATTTT. This codes for CASSDTPLGTSTDTQYF.

This clonotype was detected ten times or more. This chain joins TRBV29-1 and TRBJ1-2, with 8 bases matching TRBD1. The V and J ends lost 7 bases and 7 bases, in that order; junction bases with no gene match: 8. The CDR3 sequence is 12 residues long. Per the germline V gene, CDR1 is SQVTM and CDR2 is ANQGSEA. CDR3 in DNA: TGCAGCGCGCGACAGGGGTCGAGTGGCTACACCTTC. Its protein product is CSARQGSSGYTF.

The rearrangement joins TRBV6-5 to TRBJ2-3; TRBD1 agrees at 8 bases. The ends lost 0 bases at V and 4 bases at J; junction bases unmatched: 6. The CDR3 loop spans 16 amino acids. The germline V gene has CDR1 MNHEY and CDR2 SVGAGI. The CDR3 sequence is CASSYSWTGWSDTQYF. The CDR3 DNA sequence: TGTGCCAGCAGTTACTCGTGGACAGGGTGGTCAGATACGCAGTATTTT.

The chain employs TRBV2 and TRBJ1-5, with 9 bases fitting TRBD1. V lost 7 bases to trimming and J lost 6 bases; unmatched junction nucleotides: 10. CDR1 is SNHLY, CDR2 FYNNEI, per germline. This CDR3 spans 15 amino acids. In DNA, the CDR3 is TGTGCCAGCAATCCACCGGGACAGGGTGTTCAGCCCCAGCATTTT. It codes for CASNPPGQGVQPQHF.

This clonotype was detected a few times. The chain carries TRBV27 and TRBJ2-7; 7 bases line up with TRBD2. The CDR3 loop spans 13 amino acids. CDR1 is MNHEY and CDR2 is SMNVEV in the germline V gene (reference sequence). The J segment lost 6 bases and the V segment lost 3 bases, leaving 5 bases of the junction unmatched. The CDR3 DNA is TGTGCCAGCAGTTTGGGGGGGGGGAGCGAGCAGTACTTC. It translates to CASSLGGGSEQYF.

V gene TRBV9 combines with J gene TRBJ2-3, with D maybe TRBD1 (7 bases). V shed 4 bases and J shed 7 bases, with 19 bases lying between them. The CDR3 is 15 amino acids. Looked up from germline, CDR1 is SGDLS and CDR2 is YYNGEE. The CDR3 nucleotides are TGTGCCAGCAGCACAGGGGACTCTTCAACTAATACGCAGTATTTT. This encodes CASSTGDSSTNTQYF.

A remark on this clonotype: A much bigger clone sits one base away, suggesting this may be a read error. This rearrangement joins TRBV20-1 to TRBJ2-7, with 7 bases that match TRBD2. V dropped 5 bases and J dropped 3; count of bases not matched to a gene: 10. This CDR3 is built from 14 residues. In germline, CDR1 is DFQATT, CDR2 SNEGSKA (reference sequence). The CDR3 sequence: CSAGKAGPRYEQYF. The CDR3 DNA reads TGCAGTGCTGGTAAAGCGGGACCTCGCTACGAGCAGTACTTC.

The chain recombines TRBV28 with TRBJ1-5; perhaps TRBD1 as D (5 bases). V was trimmed by 7 bases and J by 3 bases, leaving 10 bases between them. Looked up from germline, CDR1 is MDHEN and CDR2 is SYDVKM. The CDR3 covers 13 residues. The CDR3 DNA follows: TGTGCCAGCACCCGACAGATCAATCAGCCCCAGCATTTT. As protein: CASTRQINQPQHF.

This clonotype has just a few counts. CDR3 protein: CASSPRRGGAGETQYF. DNA of the CDR3: TGTGCCAGCAGTCCACGCCGTGGGGGGGCGGGAGAGACCCAGTACTTC. This sequence joins TRBV6-1 and TRBJ2-5, with a tentative D call TRBD2 (7 bases). V lost 5 bases and J 4 bases, leaving 20 bases between the germline ends. Germline CDR1 is MNHNS and CDR2 is SASEGT. This CDR3 region has 16 residues.

This clonotype was picked up a small number of times. The chain is built from TRBV5-5 and TRBJ2-3; D is ambiguous. Per the germline V gene, CDR1 is SGHKS and CDR2 is YYEKEE (reference sequence). The CDR3 is 15 residues long. Trimming shortened V by 1 base and J by 0 bases, and 9 bases separated the two germline ends. CDR3 residues: CASSLIPISTDTQYF. In nucleotides, the CDR3 is TGTGCCAGCAGCTTGATTCCCATCAGCACAGATACGCAGTATTTT.

V and J are TRBV19 and TRBJ1-2, with a weak D call TRBD1 (5 bases). The CDR3 runs 13 residues. Trimming cost V 3 bases and J 4 bases, with 9 bases left between them. The germline CDR1 and CDR2 sequences are LNHDA and SQIVND (reference sequence). The CDR3, as DNA: TGTGCCAGTAGTATGATGGGGCTCTATGGCTACACCTTC. It encodes CASSMMGLYGYTF.

This clonotype was seen more than once but under ten times. The rearrangement uses TRBV6-1 and TRBJ1-6, with TRBD1 identical over 9 bases. The CDR3 extends over 12 amino acids. V trimming: 8 bases; J trimming: 10 bases; junction bases outside the gene matches: 3. Per the germline V gene, CDR1 is MNHNS and CDR2 is SASEGT. CDR3 in DNA: TGTGCCAGCGGACAGGGGAGGTCACCCCTCCACTTT. Protein sequence: CASGQGRSPLHF.